This T cell receptor (beta chain) is from a study of CD8 T cells in Susac syndrome. Unmatched junction bases numbered 10, after V lost 4 bases and J lost 5 bases. The CDR3 is 15 amino acids. About 0.45 to 1 ug RNA was reverse transcribed with random hexamers. Across 54 Vbeta and 13 Jbeta, TCR beta CDR3 was amplified with immunoSEQ multiplex PCR. Using its own MiXCR run on the immunoSEQ multiplex PCR reads, TCRdb lists one record per CDR3 protein. The repertoire consists of a few hundred thousand distinct CDR3 sequences, with roughly 90% occurring once and the leading ten covering under 0.2%. The receptor comes from a human donor with multiple sclerosis. Source material: CD8+ T cells from PBMCs. This chain links TRBV12-3 or TRBV12-4 with TRBJ1-1; 7 positions agree with TRBD1. The CDR3 nucleotides read TGTGCCAGCAGTTCCCCGACAGGGATGGAAACTGAAGCTTTCTTT. This encodes CASSSPTGMETEAFF.